The source of this T cell receptor beta chain is a study of PD-L1 blockade in urothelial cancer. Study details: The year 2014 saw patients start atezolizumab, 1,200 mg intravenously every 3 weeks. Patients with male sex and bladder-origin urothelial cancer accounted for about nine tenths of the roughly 29 enrolled. Before enrollment, 0 to 3 chemotherapy regimens had been given to patients.

V lost 0 bases, J lost 0 bases, and 8 bases stayed unmatched. Germline-derived CDR1 and CDR2 are LGHNA and YSLEER. The CDR3 spans 20 residues. Method: immunoSEQ multiplex PCR; TCRdb's copy keeps in-frame clones and lacks some. The repertoire consists of approximately 71,000 clones, with 84% occurring once and the leading ten covering approximately 9.2%. Time point denoted: pretreatment peripheral blood. This TCR came from a woman aged 65 to 85 with urothelial cancer. The gene calls are TRBV4-3 and TRBJ2-5, with 15 bases that match TRBD2. The sample was PBMCs, taken around atezolizumab (anti-PD-L1) treatment. CDR3 in DNA: TGCGCCAGCAGCCAAGAATGGACTAGCGGGGGGGTATCATACCAAGAGACCCAGTACTTC. Its protein product is CASSQEWTSGGVSYQETQYF.